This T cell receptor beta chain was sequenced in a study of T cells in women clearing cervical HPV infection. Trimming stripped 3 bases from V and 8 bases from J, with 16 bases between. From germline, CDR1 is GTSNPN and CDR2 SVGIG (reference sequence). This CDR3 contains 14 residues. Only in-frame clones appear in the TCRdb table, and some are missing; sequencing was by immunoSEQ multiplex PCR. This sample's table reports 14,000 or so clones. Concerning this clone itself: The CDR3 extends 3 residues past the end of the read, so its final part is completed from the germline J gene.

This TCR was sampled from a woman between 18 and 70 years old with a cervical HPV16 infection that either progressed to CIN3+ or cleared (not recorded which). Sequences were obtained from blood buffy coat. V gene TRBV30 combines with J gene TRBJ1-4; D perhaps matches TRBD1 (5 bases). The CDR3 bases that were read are TGTGCCTGGAGGGCCGGCGGGGGGGACGAAAAA. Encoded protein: CAWRAGGGDEK. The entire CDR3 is CAWRAGGGDEKLFF.